This record looks at one TCR beta chain sequence and its context. The antigen is not known. CDR3 length equals 14 residues. The junction had 5 bases not matched to a gene; V was cut back by 10 bases and J by 4 bases. Germline V lookup: CDR1 LNHDA, CDR2 SQIVND (reference sequence). The PCR made use of 60 Vbeta and 13 Jbeta primers. The method was immunoSEQ multiplex PCR; TCRdb's version includes in-frame clones alone and lacks a portion of them. Of about 200,000 clones in the sample, approximately 79% were seen once. This entry is derived from a study of cytomegalovirus exposure and HLA in healthy donors. Study-wide findings and caveats: Later on, an analysis tied under 20,000 TCR beta sequences to HLA alleles at 0.05 false discovery rate. A later analysis, which compared TCR beta chains of equal frequency, found the HLA-associated ones more clonally expanded.

V is TRBV19 and J is TRBJ2-1; 12 bases match TRBD2. The receptor's source is a man aged 45-65 years in good health and CMV-seronegative. Sequenced input: PBMCs. The CDR3 reads CATRTSGVYNEQFF. The DNA of the CDR3 is TGTGCCACTCGGACTAGCGGGGTATACAATGAGCAGTTCTTC.